This T cell receptor beta chain stems from a study of T-cell memory formation after mild COVID-19. The CDR3 spans 12 residues. Germline V gene sequence: CDR1 SGHTA, CDR2 FQGNSA. V lost 5 bases to trimming and J lost 6 bases, with 9 bases between them. MiXCR, applied by TCRdb to the 5' RACE reads, yields one record per CDR3 protein. Of 300,000 to 350,000 distinct CDR3 sequences listed, approximately 19% were seen once; the top ten hold 20% to 25%. This receptor was identified in a man younger than 35 who had mild COVID-19 (a few samples of this study predate the infection). Cell type and time point are not known. Sequenced input: PBMCs or a T cell subset sorted from them (not recorded which). The V call is TRBV7-2, the J call TRBJ2-3; D unclear. In nucleotides, the CDR3 is TGTGCCAGCAGCCCACGGAAGGATACGCAGTATTTT. As protein: CASSPRKDTQYF.